This T cell receptor (beta chain) originates from a study of cytomegalovirus exposure and HLA in healthy donors. Primers for the PCR totalled 60 Vbeta and 13 Jbeta. Assay used: immunoSEQ multiplex PCR; TCRdb lists only in-frame clones, some missing. The sample has under 130,000 clones, around four fifths seen once; the top ten hold about 8.6%. For this clone: Its target is unknown.

CDR1 and CDR2 (germline): MNHNS, SASEGT. J was trimmed by 4 bases and V by 7 bases; bases with no gene match: 9. The CDR3 spans 15 residues. Study results and limitations: Beyond CMV serostatus, there was no information to go on about immune exposure.

The chain uses TRBV6-1 and TRBJ1-2; 10 nucleotides align to TRBD1. The sample consisted of PBMCs. This clonotype originated in a woman aged 40-49 years in good health and CMV-seropositive. The CDR3 nucleotides are TGTGCCAGCAACGACAGGGGGACAGGGGTCTATGGCTACACCTTC. It is translated as CASNDRGTGVYGYTF.